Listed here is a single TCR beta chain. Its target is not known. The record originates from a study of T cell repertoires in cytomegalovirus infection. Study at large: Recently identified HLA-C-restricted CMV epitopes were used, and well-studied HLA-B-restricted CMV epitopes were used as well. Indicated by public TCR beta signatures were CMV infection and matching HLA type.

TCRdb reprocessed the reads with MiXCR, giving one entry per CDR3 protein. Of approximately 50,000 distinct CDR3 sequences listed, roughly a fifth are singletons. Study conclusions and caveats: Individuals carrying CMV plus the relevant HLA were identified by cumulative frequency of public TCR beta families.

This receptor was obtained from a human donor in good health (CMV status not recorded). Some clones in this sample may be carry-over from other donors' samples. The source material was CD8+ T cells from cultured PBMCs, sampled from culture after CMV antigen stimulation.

The CDR3 here is CASSLAAVPSYEQYF. Written as DNA, the CDR3 is TGTGCCAGCAGCTTAGCGGCTGTTCCCTCCTACGAGCAGTACTTC. This chain uses TRBV7-2 with TRBJ2-7; D is uncertain. The CDR3 covers 15 residues. Per the germline V gene, CDR1 is SGHTA and CDR2 is FQGNSA. V shed 0 bases and J shed 0 bases, with 9 bases lying between them.